This T cell receptor (beta chain) was sequenced during a study of shared clonotypes between healthy human individuals (dated by TCRdb to 2020 to 2021). Describing the broader study: Three men and two women, aged 18 to 49 years, made up the cohort. The study deeply sequenced blood TCR repertoires of about 5 healthy adults to estimate repertoire size and the extent of clonotype sharing between individuals. Different laboratories and diverse techniques were used to prepare libraries and sequence TCR repertoires, to increase sequencing depth and limit assay-specific biases. For each donor, three plates each were used for CD4 naive and CD4 memory, two plates were used for CD8 naive, and one plate was used for CD8 memory. Leukapheresis yielded between about 0.85 and 10 billion PBMCs per donor. Broad study findings and their caveats: Based on pairwise subsampling, the degree of clonotype sharing among donors was expected to be affected by sequencing depth. Naive subsets generally had larger estimated clonotype richness than memory subsets. Higher generation probabilities were observed for clonotypes shared by all four sorted-subset donors than for non-shared clonotypes. Rarefaction of sorted-subset datasets indicated incomplete sequencing despite the large sequencing depth. Because the study included a small number of donors, the genetic and exposure-history diversity represented was limited. Sampling was limited to blood, and TCR repertoires in tissue likely differ from TCR repertoires in blood. When several donors were compared, the shared fraction of clonotypes was 5% to 6.5% for naive CD4, over 3% for naive CD8, 2.3% for memory CD4, and roughly 0.43% for memory CD8.

For the CD8 naive samples, CD45RO-negative cells were positively selected for CCR7, yielding a CD45RA+CCR7+ population from which TemRA cells were excluded. Healthy HIV-negative adults with no recently reported acute infections or vaccinations were included as donors. Every donor was a Caucasian adult living in Nashville, Tennessee, USA. After blood collection by leukapheresis, PBMCs were isolated using Ficoll-Histopaque density gradient centrifugation and then cryopreserved in the vapor phase of liquid nitrogen. Analytical flow cytometry was used to check the purity and quantity of every magnetically sorted T cell population. Each sorted fraction had its genomic DNA isolated and then quantified by UV absorbance on a Nanodrop 2000c. In the case of this clone: Its antigen remains undetermined. Within one base of it there is no much larger clone, and no base qualities were kept.

The germline V gene (reference sequence) yields SGHKS for CDR1 and YYEKEE for CDR2. The CDR3 runs 16 amino acids, cysteine and phenylalanine included. The read is trimmed to its CDR3 DNA, 48 bases read in frame from base 1. Trimming at the junction amounts to 3 bases on V and 3 bases on J, and the germline ends lie 15 bases apart. TCR CDR3 regions were amplified from genomic DNA by multiplex PCR using the deep immunoSEQ assay. For each cell subset, the extracted genomic DNA was distributed evenly across all wells of several immunoSEQ 96-well plates, and each plate served as one replicate. For sorted subsets, each replicate PCR was loaded with roughly 0.2 ug genomic DNA, equivalent to some 31,000 T cell genomes. Purified libraries were measured with a Qubit 3.0 fluorometer, size-checked on a Bioanalyzer 2100, and measured again with the KAPA Library Quantification kit. Every immunoSEQ 96-well plate was sequenced on a separate single-read 150-cycle Illumina NextSeq 550 flow cell. Regarding the original processing steps: Because the immunoSEQ output included only junctional sequences and no quality scores, the filtering could not be the same as the filtering used for full-length reads. To assign V/J genes and CDR3, sequences were annotated using PyIR, a Python wrapper for IgBLAST v1.9, with IMGT germline references. Any read was removed if the V/J assignment was weak (E-value above 1e-6), the CDR3 was missing, or the read contained stop codons, out-of-frame junctions, or ambiguous translated residues. A V3J clonotype was defined by an identical inferred V gene, J gene, and CDR3 amino acid sequence. Percentage overlap between repertoires was calculated by dividing the number of shared unique clonotypes by the size of the smaller repertoire. Three approaches were used to assess repertoire richness: RTK rarefaction, the Chao1 estimator, and Recon v2.1 estimates of unobserved clonotypes. For all TCRbeta clonotypes obtained by the gDNA method from several donors, generation probabilities were computed with OLGA. This immuneACCESS table, as held by TCRdb, lists in-frame sequences with V and J called but not all clones. Of the missing ones, under half trace to an unresolved V gene in checked studies; the others have no known cause. That table is the source of V, J and clone size, and D and trimming were worked out from the DNA. The sample profile shows 1.5 million to 2.5 million clones; 85% to 95% of them were found once. The top ten hold 0.95% to 1.5% of the sample.

Sequencing was performed on naive CD8+ T cells sorted from blood. The cell subset or site label for this specimen denotes: CD45RA+CCR7+. The V and J genes are TRBV5-5 and TRBJ2-2, and TRBD1 may be the D gene, going by 5 matching bases. The receptor was isolated from a young man in good health. CDR3 protein: CASSSPQGLDTGELFF. The nucleotide sequence is given as TGTGCCAGCAGCTCTCCCCAGGGTTTGGACACCGGGGAGCTGTTTTTT.